A single sample is the source of the 19 T cell receptor beta chains below, sequenced in a study of monozygotic twins with inflammatory bowel disease. From its re-call of the 5' RACE reads, TCRdb lists each CDR3 protein once, without DNA. This table lists more than 100,000 distinct CDR3 sequences. Sequencing was carried out using blood. The receptors come from a human donor with ulcerative colitis or Crohn's disease, or a healthy co-twin of an affected twin (not recorded which).

The rearrangement joins TRBV5-1 to TRBJ1-1. The CDR3 has 14 residues. CDR1 is SGHRS and CDR2 is YFSETQ in the germline V gene. CDR3 amino acids: CASSLAYSNTEAFF. The full variable domain, rest sourced from reference TRBV5-1 and TRBJ1-1, is KAGVTQTPRYLIKTRGQQVTLSCSPISGHRSVSWYQQTPGQGLQFLFEYFSETQRNKGNFPGRFSGRQFSNSRSEMNVSTLELGDSALYLCASSLAYSNTEAFFGQGTRLTVV.

V is TRBV5-1 and J is TRBJ2-5; the D call from TCRdb, TRBD2, cannot be confirmed without DNA. Germline V lookup: CDR1 SGHRS, CDR2 YFSETQ. CDR3 size: 18 residues. The CDR3 spells CASSLRSSLRWWQETQYF.

V and J are TRBV5-1 and TRBJ1-2. The CDR3 has 14 residues. Germline V lookup: CDR1 SGHRS, CDR2 YFSETQ. The CDR3 loop is CASSPENFNYGYTF. Complete variable domain (other parts from reference TRBV5-1 and TRBJ1-2): KAGVTQTPRYLIKTRGQQVTLSCSPISGHRSVSWYQQTPGQGLQFLFEYFSETQRNKGNFPGRFSGRQFSNSRSEMNVSTLELGDSALYLCASSPENFNYGYTFGSGTRLTVV.

The chain links TRBV20-1 to TRBJ2-7; TCRdb names TRBD2, which stays unverified in the absence of DNA. The CDR3 extends over 19 amino acids. CDR1 is DFQATT and CDR2 is SNEGSKA in the germline V gene (reference sequence). The CDR3 spells CSAPTVRELLGSVRSDQYF.

The CDR3 is CSTTQGGSYNEQFF. The chain links TRBV29-1 to TRBJ2-1; TCRdb names TRBD1, which stays unverified in the absence of DNA. Germline CDR1 SQVTM, CDR2 ANQGSEA. The CDR3 totals 14 residues.

V usage is TRBV28 and J usage is TRBJ2-5; the TCRdb D gene call, TRBD2, has no DNA to confirm it. CDR3 length equals 17 residues. Germline CDR1 reads MDHEN; CDR2 reads SYDVKM. The CDR3: CASTYSAGGRAGETQYF.

The CDR3 loop is CASSSSGDQPQHF. This chain connects TRBV7-3 to TRBJ1-5; TCRdb's D call, TRBD1, is unchecked because there is no DNA. CDR1 SGHTA and CDR2 FQGTGA come from the germline V gene. The CDR3 has 13 amino acids.

The chain is built from TRBV7-2 and TRBJ2-7. This CDR3 region has 13 residues. Germline CDR1 SGHTA, CDR2 FQGNSA. The CDR3 is CASSQSTLYEQYF.

V is TRBV6-4 and J is TRBJ2-7; there is no DNA to check the TCRdb D call of TRBD1. This CDR3 contains 16 residues. Germline V CDR1 and CDR2: MRHNA, SNTAGT. CDR3 protein: CASRDLGGVSSYEQYF.

J is TRBJ2-1 and V is TRBV18; TCRdb calls TRBD1, which cannot be checked without DNA. Germline V lookup: CDR1 KGHSH, CDR2 LQKENI. CDR3 length: 17 amino acids. The CDR3: CASSPGGPGQGNNEQFF.

The chain is built from TRBV20-1 and TRBJ2-1; the D call from TCRdb, TRBD1, cannot be confirmed without DNA. CDR1 and CDR2 from the germline V gene are DFQATT and SNEGSKA (reference sequence). The CDR3 spans 14 residues. The CDR3 loop reads CSARPGQAYNEQFF.

This chain connects TRBV3-1 to TRBJ2-4; checking the TCRdb D call of TRBD2 is not possible without DNA. CDR3 length equals 16 residues. Germline CDR1 and CDR2: LGHDT and YNNKEL (reference sequence). The chain's CDR3 is CASSQGAVGGVNIQYF.

The rearrangement uses TRBV10-3 and TRBJ2-2; TCRdb names TRBD1, which stays unverified in the absence of DNA. The CDR3 totals 16 residues. Germline-derived CDR1 and CDR2 are ENHRY and SYGVKD. The CDR3 sequence: CAISVLSGTGTGELFF.

The rearrangement uses TRBV27 and TRBJ2-7; TCRdb's D gene call, TRBD2, goes unchecked for lack of DNA. The CDR3 sequence is 13 residues long. Germline V gene sequence: CDR1 MNHEY, CDR2 SMNVEV (reference sequence). The CDR3 sequence: CASSLDYSYEQYF.

The chain recombines TRBV14 with TRBJ2-2. This CDR3 is built from 12 residues. Germline-derived CDR1 and CDR2 are SGHDN and FVKESK. This CDR3 reads CASSQLPGELFF.

The rearrangement links TRBV5-1 to TRBJ1-1; TCRdb lists TRBD1, though no DNA is available to test this call. The length of the CDR3 is 12 residues. In germline, CDR1 is SGHRS, CDR2 YFSETQ. The CDR3 loop reads CASSTGQGGAFF.

This rearrangement joins TRBV3-1 to TRBJ1-1; TCRdb calls TRBD1, which cannot be checked without DNA. The CDR3 length is 13 residues. Germline loops: CDR1 LGHDT, CDR2 YNNKEL (reference sequence). CDR3 loop: CASSQGGTAEAFF.

The chain links TRBV7-3 to TRBJ2-1; the TCRdb call, TRBD1, lacks DNA for checking. The germline CDR1 and CDR2 sequences are SGHTA and FQGTGA. This CDR3 has 11 residues. This CDR3 is CASTSGGEQFF.

The chain recombines TRBV6-1 with TRBJ2-1. CDR3 length: 15 residues. Germline V gene data show CDR1 as MNHNS and CDR2 as SASEGT. CDR3 residues: CASSLGPLPYNEQFF.